This T cell receptor beta chain comes out of a study of identical twins. TCRdb reprocessed the 5' RACE reads with MiXCR, giving one entry per CDR3 protein. Among 540,000 or so distinct CDR3 sequences, 20% to 25% were seen once, and the ten largest hold approximately 0.48%. This CDR3 contains 12 residues. Germline V gene sequence: CDR1 MDHEN, CDR2 SYDVKM. Trimming pared 11 bases from V and 11 bases from J, leaving 21 bases between. This clonotype was seen only a few times. These sequences were also reported in another study, on yellow fever vaccine responses in identical twins.

The origin of this receptor is a woman between 18 and 29 years old in good health. The chain has TRBV28 and TRBJ1-1, with no clear D. Sequenced sample: CD4+ T cells sorted from blood. The CDR3 sequence: CASSELRSAAFF. As DNA, the CDR3 is TGTGCCTCCAGTGAGCTCCGGTCGGCGGCTTTCTTT.